Reported below is one TCR beta chain. MiXCR, applied by TCRdb to the RT-PCR reads, yields one record per CDR3 protein. This table has roughly 940,000 distinct CDR3 sequences, roughly 17% appearing once. The data stem from a study of patients and donors after allogeneic stem cell transplantation. Trimming removed 3 bases from V and 6 bases from J, with 10 bases in between. The CDR3 is 13 amino acids. Looked up from germline, CDR1 is LGHDT and CDR2 is YNNKEL (reference sequence). The clonotype originates from a human donor who was either an allogeneic HSCT recipient or a stem cell or donor lymphocyte infusion donor (not recorded which). It is not recorded whose cells these are; they may come from a transplant donor. The V call is TRBV3-1, the J call TRBJ2-3; no clear D gene. The sequenced sample consisted of blood, either unsorted or a sorted T cell fraction (not recorded which). CDR3 in amino acids: CASSHSKGDTQYF. Here the CDR3 DNA reads TGTGCCAGCAGCCACTCTAAAGGTGATACGCAGTATTTT.